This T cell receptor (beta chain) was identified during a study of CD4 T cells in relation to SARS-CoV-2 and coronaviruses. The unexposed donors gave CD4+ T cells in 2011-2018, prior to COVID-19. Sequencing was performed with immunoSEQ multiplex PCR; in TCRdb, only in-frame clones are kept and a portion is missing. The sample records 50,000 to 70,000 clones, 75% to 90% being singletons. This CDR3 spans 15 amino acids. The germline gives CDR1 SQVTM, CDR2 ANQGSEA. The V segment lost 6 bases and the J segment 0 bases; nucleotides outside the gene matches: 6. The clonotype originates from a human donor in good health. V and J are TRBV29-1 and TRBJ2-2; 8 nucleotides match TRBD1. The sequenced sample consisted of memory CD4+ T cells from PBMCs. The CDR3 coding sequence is TGCAGCGTCGGGGGACAGGTGACGAACACCGGGGAGCTGTTTTTT. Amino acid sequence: CSVGGQVTNTGELFF.